The source of this T cell receptor (beta chain) is a study of breast tumors, draining lymph nodes, adjacent tissues. Whole-study findings and limits: Tumor repertoires ranked between lymph nodes and nontumor tissue in diversity, with V and J gene preferences. Data only fit, rather than demonstrated, lymph node origin of most tumor T cells. Compared with basal-like, luminal-like tumors shared significantly more repertoire with nontumor tissue. Findings are consistent with lymph node origin and intratumoral expansion of most tumor T cells.

Axillary draining lymph nodes of breast cancer patients supplied the node samples. Regarding this clonotype: Its specificity is unknown.

MiXCR, run by TCRdb on the multiplex PCR reads, gives a single entry per CDR3 protein. The repertoire holds 150,000 to 250,000 distinct CDR3 sequences, with about 32% as singletons. Germline values: CDR1 LGHDT, CDR2 YNNKEL (reference sequence). With 1 base clipped from V and 5 bases from J, the junction kept 6 bases outside the gene matches. CDR3 length: 15 residues. This sequence joins TRBV3-1 and TRBJ2-3; 7 bases match TRBD2. The source is a female donor with breast cancer. Some clones in this sample may be carry-over from other donors' samples. The sequencing sample was made of axillary lymph node tissue. The CDR3 bases are TGTGCCAGCAGCCAAGGTGGCGGGGGTGGAGATACGCAGTATTTT. It encodes CASSQGGGGGDTQYF.